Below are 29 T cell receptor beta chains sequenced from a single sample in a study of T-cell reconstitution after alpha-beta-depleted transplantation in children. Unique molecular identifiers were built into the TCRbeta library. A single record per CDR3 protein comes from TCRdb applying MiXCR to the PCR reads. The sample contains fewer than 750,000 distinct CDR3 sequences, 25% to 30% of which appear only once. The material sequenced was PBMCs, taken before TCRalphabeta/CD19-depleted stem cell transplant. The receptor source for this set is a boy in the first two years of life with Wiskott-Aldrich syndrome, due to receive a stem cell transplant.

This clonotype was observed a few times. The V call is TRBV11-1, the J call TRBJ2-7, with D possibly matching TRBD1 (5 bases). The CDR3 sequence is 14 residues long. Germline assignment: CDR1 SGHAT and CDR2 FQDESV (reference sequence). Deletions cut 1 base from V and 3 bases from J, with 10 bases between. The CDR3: CASSLGRVNYEQYF. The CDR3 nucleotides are TGTGCCAGCAGCTTAGGCAGGGTCAACTACGAGCAGTACTTC.

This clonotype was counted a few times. CDR3 bases: TGCAGTGCTAGAGCGGACAGGGGAAACCAAGAGACCCAGTACTTC. Translation gives CSARADRGNQETQYF. This chain connects TRBV20-1 to TRBJ2-5, with 9 bases lining up with TRBD1. Germline CDR1 and CDR2: DFQATT and SNEGSKA (reference sequence). The CDR3 is 15 residues long. V shed 1 base and J 0 bases; nucleotides not matched to a gene: 3.

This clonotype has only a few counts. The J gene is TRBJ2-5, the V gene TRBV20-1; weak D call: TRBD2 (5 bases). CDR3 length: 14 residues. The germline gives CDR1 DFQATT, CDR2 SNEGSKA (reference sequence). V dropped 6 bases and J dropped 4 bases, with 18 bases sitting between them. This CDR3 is CSASRLSIGETQYF. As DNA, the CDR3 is TGCAGTGCCTCCCGACTATCCATAGGAGAGACCCAGTACTTC.

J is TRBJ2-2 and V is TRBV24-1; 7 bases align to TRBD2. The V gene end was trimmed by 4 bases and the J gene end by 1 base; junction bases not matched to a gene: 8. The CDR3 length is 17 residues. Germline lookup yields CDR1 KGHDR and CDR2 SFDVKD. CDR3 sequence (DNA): TGTGCCACCAGTGAACCGACTAGCACGGAGAACACCGGGGAGCTGTTTTTT. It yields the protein CATSEPTSTENTGELFF.

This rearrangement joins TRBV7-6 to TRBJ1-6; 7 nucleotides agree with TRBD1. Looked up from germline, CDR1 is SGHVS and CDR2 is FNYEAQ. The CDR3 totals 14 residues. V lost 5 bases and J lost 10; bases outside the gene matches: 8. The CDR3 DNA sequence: TGTGCCAGCAGCCTAACAGGGGTAGAGTCACCCCTCCACTTT. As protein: CASSLTGVESPLHF.

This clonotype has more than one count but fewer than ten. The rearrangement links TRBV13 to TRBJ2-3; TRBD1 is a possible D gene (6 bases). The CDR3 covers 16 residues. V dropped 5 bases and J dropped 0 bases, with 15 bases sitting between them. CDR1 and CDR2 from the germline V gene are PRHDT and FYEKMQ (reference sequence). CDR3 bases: TGTGCCAGCAGCGTATTCCGGACAGCTAGCACAGATACGCAGTATTTT. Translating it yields CASSVFRTASTDTQYF.

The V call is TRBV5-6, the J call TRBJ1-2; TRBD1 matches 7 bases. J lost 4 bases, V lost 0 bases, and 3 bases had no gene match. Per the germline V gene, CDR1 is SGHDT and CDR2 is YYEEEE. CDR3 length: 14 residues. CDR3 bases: TGTGCCAGCAGCTTGGGAGACAGGGCCTATGGCTACACCTTC. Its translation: CASSLGDRAYGYTF.

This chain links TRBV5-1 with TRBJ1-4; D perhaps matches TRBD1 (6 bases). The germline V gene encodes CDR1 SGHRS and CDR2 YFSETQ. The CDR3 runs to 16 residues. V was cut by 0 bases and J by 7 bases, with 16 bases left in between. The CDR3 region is CASSLGDYRDGEKLFF. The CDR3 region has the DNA TGCGCCAGCAGCTTGGGGGACTACAGGGACGGTGAAAAACTGTTTTTT. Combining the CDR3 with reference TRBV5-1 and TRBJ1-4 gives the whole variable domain KAGVTQTPRYLIKTRGQQVTLSCSPISGHRSVSWYQQTPGQGLQFLFEYFSETQRNKGNFPGRFSGRQFSNSRSEMNVSTLELGDSALYLCASSLGDYRDGEKLFFGSGTQLSVL.

The CDR3 DNA is TGTGCCAGCAGCCAACAGGGGGTAGCCAAAAACATTCAGTACTTC. Its translation: CASSQQGVAKNIQYF. J is TRBJ2-4 and V is TRBV11-2, with 8 positions matching TRBD1. The trim removed 5 bases at V and 0 bases at J, leaving 3 bases unmatched. The CDR3 loop spans 15 amino acids. Germline CDR1 SGHAT, CDR2 FQNNGV.

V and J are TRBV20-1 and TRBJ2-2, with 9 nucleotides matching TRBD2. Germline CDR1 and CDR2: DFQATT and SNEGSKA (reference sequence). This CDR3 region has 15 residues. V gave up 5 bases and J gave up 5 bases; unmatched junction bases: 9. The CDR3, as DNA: TGCAGTGCTCGGGCTAGCGGGATAGGGACCGGGGAGCTGTTTTTT. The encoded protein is CSARASGIGTGELFF.

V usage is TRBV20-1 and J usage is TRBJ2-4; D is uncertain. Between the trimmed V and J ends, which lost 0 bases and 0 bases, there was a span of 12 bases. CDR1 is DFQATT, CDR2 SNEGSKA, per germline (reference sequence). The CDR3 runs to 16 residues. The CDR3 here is CSARDLQTLAKNIQYF. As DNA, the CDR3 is TGCAGTGCTAGAGATTTACAGACTTTAGCCAAAAACATTCAGTACTTC.

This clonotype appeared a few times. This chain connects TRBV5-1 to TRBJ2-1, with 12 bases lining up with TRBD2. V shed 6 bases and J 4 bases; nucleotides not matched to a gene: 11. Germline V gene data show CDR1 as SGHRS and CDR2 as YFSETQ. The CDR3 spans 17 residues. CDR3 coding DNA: TGCGCCAGCAAAGATCCAAGACTAGCGGGAGATTACAATGAGCAGTTCTTC. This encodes CASKDPRLAGDYNEQFF.

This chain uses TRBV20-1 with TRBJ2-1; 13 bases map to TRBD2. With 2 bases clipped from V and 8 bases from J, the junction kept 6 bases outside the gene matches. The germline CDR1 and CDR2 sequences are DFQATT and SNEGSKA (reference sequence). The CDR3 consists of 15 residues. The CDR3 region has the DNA TGCAGTGCTAGATGGACTAGCGGGAGATCCCATGAGCAGTTCTTC. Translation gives CSARWTSGRSHEQFF.

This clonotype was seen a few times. The CDR3 nucleotides are TGCGCCAGCAGTGAGTCGAAGGGGGCCACTGAAGCTTTCTTT. Residues: CASSESKGATEAFF. V gene TRBV10-2 combines with J gene TRBJ1-1; TRBD1 agrees at 7 bases. V dropped 0 bases and J dropped 4; count of bases not matched to a gene: 2. Looked up from germline, CDR1 is WSHSY and CDR2 is SAAADI. The CDR3 is 14 residues long.

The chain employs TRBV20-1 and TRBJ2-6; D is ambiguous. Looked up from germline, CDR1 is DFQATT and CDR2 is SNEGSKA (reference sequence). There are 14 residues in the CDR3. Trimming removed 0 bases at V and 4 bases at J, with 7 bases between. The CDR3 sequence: CSARDASGANVLTF. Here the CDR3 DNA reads TGCAGTGCTAGAGACGCGTCGGGGGCCAACGTCCTGACTTTC.

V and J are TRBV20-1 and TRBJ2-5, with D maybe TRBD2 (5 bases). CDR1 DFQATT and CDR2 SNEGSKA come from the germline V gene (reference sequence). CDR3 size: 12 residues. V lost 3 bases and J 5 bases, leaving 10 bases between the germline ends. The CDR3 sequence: CSASGDEETQYF. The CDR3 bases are TGCAGTGCTAGCGGGGATGAGGAGACCCAGTACTTC.

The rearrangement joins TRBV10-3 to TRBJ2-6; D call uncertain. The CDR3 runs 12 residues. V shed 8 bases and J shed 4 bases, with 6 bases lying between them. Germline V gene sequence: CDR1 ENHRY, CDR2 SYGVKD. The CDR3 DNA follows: TGTGCCATCGGTCTGGGGGCCAACGTCCTGACTTTC. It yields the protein CAIGLGANVLTF.

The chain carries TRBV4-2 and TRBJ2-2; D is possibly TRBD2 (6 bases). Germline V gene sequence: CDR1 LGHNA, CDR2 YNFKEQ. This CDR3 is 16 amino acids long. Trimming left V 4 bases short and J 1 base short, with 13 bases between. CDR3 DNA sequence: TGTGCCAGCAGCCTTCTGGGGGGAGGGAACACCGGGGAGCTGTTTTTT. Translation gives CASSLLGGGNTGELFF.

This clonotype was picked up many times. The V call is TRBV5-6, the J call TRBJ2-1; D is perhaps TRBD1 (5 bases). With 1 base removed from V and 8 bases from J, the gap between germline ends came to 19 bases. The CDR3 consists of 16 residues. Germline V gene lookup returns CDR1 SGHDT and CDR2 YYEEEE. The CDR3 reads CASSLSGQGFYDEQFF. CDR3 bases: TGTGCCAGCAGCTTGTCGGGCCAGGGATTTTACGATGAGCAGTTCTTC.

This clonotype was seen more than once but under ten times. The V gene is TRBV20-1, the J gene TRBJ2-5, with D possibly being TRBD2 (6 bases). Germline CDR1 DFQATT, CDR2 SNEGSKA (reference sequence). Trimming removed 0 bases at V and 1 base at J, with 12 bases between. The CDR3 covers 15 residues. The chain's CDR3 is CSARDEGGPQETQYF. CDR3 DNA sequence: TGCAGTGCTAGAGATGAGGGAGGCCCCCAAGAGACCCAGTACTTC.

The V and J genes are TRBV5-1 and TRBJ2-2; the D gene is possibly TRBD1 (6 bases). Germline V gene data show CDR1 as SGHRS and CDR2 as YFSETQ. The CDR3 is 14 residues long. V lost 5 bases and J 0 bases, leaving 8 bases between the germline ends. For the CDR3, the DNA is TGCGCCAGCAGACAGGGATCGAACACCGGGGAGCTGTTTTTT. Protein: CASRQGSNTGELFF.

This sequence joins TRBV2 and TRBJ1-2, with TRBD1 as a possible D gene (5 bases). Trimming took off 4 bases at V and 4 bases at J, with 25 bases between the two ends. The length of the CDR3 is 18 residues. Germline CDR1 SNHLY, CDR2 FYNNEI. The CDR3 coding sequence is TGTGCCAGCAGTGCCTTAAAGAGACAGTCCATCACAGGCTATGGCTACACCTTC. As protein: CASSALKRQSITGYGYTF. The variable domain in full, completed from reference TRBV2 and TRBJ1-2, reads EPEVTQTPSHQVTQMGQEVILRCVPISNHLYFYWYRQILGQKVEFLVSFYNNEISEKSEIFDDQFSVERPDGSNFTLKIRSTKLEDSAMYFCASSALKRQSITGYGYTFGSGTRLTVV.

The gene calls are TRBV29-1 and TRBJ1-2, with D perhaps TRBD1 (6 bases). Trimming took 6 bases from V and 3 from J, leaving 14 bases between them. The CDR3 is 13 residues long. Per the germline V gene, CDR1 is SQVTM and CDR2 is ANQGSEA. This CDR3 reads CSVRYRDHYGYTF. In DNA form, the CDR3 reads TGCAGCGTAAGGTACAGGGATCACTATGGCTACACCTTC.

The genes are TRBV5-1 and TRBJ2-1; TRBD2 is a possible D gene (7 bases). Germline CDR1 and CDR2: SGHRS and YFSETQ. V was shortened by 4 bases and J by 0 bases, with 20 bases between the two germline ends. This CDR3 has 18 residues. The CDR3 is CASSPTPGGQGSYNEQFF. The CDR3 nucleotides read TGCGCCAGCAGCCCCACTCCGGGGGGACAAGGCTCCTACAATGAGCAGTTCTTC.

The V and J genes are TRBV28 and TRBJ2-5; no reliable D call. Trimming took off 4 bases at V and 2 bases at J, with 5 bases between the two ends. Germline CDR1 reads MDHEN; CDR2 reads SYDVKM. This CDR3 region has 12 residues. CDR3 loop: CASSWIQETQYF. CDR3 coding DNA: TGTGCCAGCAGTTGGATACAAGAGACCCAGTACTTC.

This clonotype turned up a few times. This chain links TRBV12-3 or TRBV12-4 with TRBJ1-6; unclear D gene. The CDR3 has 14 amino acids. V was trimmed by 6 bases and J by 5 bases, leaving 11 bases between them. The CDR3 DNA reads TGTGCCAGCAGGTGGGGTGATCATAATTCACCCCTCCACTTT. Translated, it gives CASRWGDHNSPLHF.

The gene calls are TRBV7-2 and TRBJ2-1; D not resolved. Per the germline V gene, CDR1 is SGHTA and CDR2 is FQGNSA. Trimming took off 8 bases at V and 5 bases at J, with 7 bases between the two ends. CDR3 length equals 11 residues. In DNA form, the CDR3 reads TGTGCCAGCGCACTTAACAATGAGCAGTTCTTC. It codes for CASALNNEQFF.

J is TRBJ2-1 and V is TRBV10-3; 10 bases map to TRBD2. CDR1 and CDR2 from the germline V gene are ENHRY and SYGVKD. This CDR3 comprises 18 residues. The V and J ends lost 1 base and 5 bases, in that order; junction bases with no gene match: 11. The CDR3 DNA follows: TGTGCCATCAGTGAGTTGTTCCTAGCGGGAGACCTTGACAATGAGCAGTTCTTC. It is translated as CAISELFLAGDLDNEQFF.

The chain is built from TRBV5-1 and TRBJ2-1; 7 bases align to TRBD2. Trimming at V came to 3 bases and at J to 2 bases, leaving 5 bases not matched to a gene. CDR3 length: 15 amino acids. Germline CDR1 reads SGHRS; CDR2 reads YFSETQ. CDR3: CASSSAGVAYNEQFF. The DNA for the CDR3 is TGCGCCAGCAGCTCGGCGGGGGTAGCCTACAATGAGCAGTTCTTC.